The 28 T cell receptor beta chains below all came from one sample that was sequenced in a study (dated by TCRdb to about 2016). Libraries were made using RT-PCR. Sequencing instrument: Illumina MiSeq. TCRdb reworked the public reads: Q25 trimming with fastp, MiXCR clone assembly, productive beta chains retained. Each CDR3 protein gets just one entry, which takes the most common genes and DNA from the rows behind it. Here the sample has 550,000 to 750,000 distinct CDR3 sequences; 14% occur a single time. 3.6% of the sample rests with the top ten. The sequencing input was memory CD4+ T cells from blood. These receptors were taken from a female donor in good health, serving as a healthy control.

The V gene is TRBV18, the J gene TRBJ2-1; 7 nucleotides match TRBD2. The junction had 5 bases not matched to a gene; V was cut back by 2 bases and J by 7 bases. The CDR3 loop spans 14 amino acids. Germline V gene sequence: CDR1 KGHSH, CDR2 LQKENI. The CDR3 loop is CASSPDSGRNEQFF. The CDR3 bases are TGTGCCAGCTCACCAGACTCCGGGAGGAATGAGCAGTTCTTC.

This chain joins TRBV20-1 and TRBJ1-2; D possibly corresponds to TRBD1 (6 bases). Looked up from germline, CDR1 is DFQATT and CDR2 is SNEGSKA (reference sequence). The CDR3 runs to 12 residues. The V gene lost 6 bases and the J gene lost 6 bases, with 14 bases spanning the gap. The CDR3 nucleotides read TGCAGTGCCAACAACAGGGCCGATGGCTACACCTTC. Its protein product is CSANNRADGYTF.

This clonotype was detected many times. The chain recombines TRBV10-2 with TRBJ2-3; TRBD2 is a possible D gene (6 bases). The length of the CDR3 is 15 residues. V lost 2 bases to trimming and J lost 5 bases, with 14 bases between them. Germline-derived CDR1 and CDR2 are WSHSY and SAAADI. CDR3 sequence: CASSELSGVLDTQYF. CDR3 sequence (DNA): TGCGCCAGCAGTGAGCTCTCGGGAGTTCTAGATACGCAGTATTTT.

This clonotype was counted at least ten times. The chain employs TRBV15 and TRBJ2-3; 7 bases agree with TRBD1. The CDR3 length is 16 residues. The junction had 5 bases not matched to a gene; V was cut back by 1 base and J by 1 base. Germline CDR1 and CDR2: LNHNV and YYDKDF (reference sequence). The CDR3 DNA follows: TGTGCCACCAGCAGAGTGGGACAGTTTGGCACAGATACGCAGTATTTT. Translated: CATSRVGQFGTDTQYF.

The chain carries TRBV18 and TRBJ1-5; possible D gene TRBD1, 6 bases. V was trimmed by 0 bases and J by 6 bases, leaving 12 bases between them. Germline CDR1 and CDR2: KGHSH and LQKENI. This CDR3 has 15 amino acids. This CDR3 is CASSPPAGAGQPQHF. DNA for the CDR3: TGTGCCAGCTCACCACCGGCGGGGGCAGGTCAGCCCCAGCATTTT.

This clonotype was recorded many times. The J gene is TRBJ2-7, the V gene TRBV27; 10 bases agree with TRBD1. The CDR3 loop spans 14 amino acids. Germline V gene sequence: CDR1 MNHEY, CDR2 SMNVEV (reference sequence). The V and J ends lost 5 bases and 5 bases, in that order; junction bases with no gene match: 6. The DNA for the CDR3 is TGTGCCAGCAGTCCGCGGGACAGGGGAAACGAGCAGTACTTC. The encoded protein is CASSPRDRGNEQYF.

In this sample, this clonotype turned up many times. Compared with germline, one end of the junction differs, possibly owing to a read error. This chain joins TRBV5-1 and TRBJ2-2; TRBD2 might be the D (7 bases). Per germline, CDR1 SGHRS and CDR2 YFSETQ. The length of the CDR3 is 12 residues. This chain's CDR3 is CASSLRGGELFF. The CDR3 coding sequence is TGTGCCAGCAGTTTAAGGGGGGGCGAGCTGTTTTTT. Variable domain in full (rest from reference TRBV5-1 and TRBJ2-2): KAGVTQTPRYLIKTRGQQVTLSCSPISGHRSVSWYQQTPGQGLQFLFEYFSETQRNKGNFPGRFSGRQFSNSRSEMNVSTLELGDSALYLCASSLRGGELFFGEGSRLTVL.

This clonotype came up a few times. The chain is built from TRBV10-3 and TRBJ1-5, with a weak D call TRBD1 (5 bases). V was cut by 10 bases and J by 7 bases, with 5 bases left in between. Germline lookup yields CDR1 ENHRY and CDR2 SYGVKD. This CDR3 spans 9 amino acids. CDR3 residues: CARDQPQHF. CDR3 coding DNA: TGTGCCAGGGACCAGCCCCAGCATTTT.

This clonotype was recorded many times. DNA for the CDR3: TGCGCCAGCAGCTCTTCGGGGCAGGGGTTAGATACGCAGTATTTT. Its translation: CASSSSGQGLDTQYF. The chain employs TRBV5-1 and TRBJ2-3; D is perhaps TRBD1 (6 bases). The V end lost 3 bases, the J end lost 5 bases, and 16 bases lay between the germline ends. The CDR3 consists of 15 residues. Germline loops: CDR1 SGHRS, CDR2 YFSETQ.

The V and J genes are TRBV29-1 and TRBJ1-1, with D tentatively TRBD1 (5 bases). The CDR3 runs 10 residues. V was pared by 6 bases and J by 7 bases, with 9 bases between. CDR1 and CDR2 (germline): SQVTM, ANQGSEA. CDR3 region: CSVGPDEAFF. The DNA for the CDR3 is TGCAGCGTGGGGCCTGATGAAGCTTTCTTT.

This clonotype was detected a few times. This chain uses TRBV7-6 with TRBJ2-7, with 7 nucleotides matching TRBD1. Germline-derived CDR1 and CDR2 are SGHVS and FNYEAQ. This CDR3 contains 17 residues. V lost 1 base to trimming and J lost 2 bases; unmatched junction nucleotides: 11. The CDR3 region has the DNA TGTGCCAGCAGCTTAGGGGACAGTCCACTTACTGCCTACGAGCAGTACTTC. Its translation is CASSLGDSPLTAYEQYF.

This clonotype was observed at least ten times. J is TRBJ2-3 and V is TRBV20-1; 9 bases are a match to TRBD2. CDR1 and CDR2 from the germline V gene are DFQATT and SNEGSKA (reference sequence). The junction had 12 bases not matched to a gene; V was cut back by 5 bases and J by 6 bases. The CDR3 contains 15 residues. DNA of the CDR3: TGCAGTGCTGGCGGGGGGGCCGAGCGGTTGGATACGCAGTATTTT. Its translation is CSAGGGAERLDTQYF.

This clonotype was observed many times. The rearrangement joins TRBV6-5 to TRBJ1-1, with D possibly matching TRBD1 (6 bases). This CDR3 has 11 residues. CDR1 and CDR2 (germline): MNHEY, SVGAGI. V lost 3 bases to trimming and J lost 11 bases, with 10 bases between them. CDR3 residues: CASSYAGEAFF. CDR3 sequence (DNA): TGTGCCAGCAGTTATGCAGGGGAGGCTTTCTTT.

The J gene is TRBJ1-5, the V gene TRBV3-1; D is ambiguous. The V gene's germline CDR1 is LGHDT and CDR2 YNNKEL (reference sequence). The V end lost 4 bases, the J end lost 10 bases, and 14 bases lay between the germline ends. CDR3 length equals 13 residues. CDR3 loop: CASSLEFSGPQHF. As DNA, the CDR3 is TGTGCCAGCAGCCTGGAGTTCAGTGGACCCCAGCATTTT.

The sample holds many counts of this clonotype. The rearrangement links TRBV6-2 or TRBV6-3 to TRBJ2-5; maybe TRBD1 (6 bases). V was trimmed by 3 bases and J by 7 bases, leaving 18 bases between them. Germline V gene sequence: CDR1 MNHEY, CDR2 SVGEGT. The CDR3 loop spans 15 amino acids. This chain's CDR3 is CASSYFGGQKATQYF. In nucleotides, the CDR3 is TGTGCCAGCAGTTATTTTGGTGGACAGAAGGCGACCCAGTACTTC.

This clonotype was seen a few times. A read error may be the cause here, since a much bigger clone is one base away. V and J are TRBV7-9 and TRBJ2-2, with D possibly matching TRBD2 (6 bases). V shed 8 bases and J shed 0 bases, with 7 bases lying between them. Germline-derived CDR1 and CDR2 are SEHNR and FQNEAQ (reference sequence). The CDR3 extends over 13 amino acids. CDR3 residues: CASGGTNTGELFF. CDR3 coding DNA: TGTGCCAGCGGCGGGACGAACACCGGGGAGCTGTTTTTT. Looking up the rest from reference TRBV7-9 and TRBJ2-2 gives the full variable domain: DTGVSQNPRHKITKRGQNVTFRCDPISEHNRLYWYRQTLGQGPEFLTYFQNEAQLEKSRLLSDRFSAERPKGSFSTLEIQRTEQGDSAMYLCASGGTNTGELFFGEGSRLTVL.

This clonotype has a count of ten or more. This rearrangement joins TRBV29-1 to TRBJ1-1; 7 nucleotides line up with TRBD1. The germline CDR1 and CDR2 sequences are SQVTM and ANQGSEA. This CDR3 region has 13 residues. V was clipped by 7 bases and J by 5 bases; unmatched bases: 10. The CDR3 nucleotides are TGCAGCGGCACCCGACAGGGAGGAACTGAAGCTTTCTTT. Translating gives CSGTRQGGTEAFF.

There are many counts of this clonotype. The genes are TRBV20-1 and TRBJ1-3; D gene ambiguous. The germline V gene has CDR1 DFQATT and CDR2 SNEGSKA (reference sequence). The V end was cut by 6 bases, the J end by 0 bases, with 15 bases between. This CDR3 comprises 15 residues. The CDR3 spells CSAKDPRFSGNTIYF. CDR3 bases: TGCAGTGCCAAAGACCCTCGGTTCTCTGGAAACACCATATATTTT.

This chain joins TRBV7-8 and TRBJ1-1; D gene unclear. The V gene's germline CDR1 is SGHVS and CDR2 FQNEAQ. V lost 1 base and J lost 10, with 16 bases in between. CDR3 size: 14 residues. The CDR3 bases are TGTGCCAGCAGCTTAGGGGGAGGGCCCGGAGGAGCTTTCTTT. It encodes CASSLGGGPGGAFF.

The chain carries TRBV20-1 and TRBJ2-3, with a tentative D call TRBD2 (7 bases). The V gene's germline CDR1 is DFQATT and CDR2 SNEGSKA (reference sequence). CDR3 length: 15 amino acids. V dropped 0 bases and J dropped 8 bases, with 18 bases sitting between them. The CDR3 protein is CSARDPSGEGGTQYF. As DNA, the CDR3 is TGCAGTGCTAGAGATCCAAGCGGGGAGGGGGGTACGCAGTATTTT.

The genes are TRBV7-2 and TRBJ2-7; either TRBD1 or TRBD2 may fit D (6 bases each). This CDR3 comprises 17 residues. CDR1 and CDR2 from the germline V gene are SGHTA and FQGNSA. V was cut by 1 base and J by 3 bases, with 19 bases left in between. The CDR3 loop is CASSLGSGALKGYEQYF. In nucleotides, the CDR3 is TGTGCCAGCAGCTTAGGATCGGGGGCTCTCAAGGGCTACGAGCAGTACTTC.

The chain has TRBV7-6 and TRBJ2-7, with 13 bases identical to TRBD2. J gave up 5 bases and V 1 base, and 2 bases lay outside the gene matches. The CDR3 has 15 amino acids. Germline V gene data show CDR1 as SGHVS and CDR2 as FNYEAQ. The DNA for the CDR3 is TGTGCCAGCAGCTTAGGGACTAGCGGGAGCCACGAGCAGTACTTC. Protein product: CASSLGTSGSHEQYF.

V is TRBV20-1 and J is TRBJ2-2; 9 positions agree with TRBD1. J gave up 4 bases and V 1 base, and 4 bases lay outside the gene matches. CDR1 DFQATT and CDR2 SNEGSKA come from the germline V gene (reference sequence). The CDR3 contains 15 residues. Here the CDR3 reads CSARATGGGTGELFF. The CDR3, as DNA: TGCAGTGCTAGAGCCACAGGGGGCGGCACCGGGGAGCTGTTTTTT.

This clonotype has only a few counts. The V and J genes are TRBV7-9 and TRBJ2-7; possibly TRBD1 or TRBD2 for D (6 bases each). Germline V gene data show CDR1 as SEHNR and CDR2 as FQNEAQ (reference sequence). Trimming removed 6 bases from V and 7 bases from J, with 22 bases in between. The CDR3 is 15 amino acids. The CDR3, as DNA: TGTGCCAGCAGATCCGAGCGGGTGCTAGGGGGTGAGCAGTACTTC. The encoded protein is CASRSERVLGGEQYF. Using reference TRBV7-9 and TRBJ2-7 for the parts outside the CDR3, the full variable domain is DTGVSQNPRHKITKRGQNVTFRCDPISEHNRLYWYRQTLGQGPEFLTYFQNEAQLEKSRLLSDRFSAERPKGSFSTLEIQRTEQGDSAMYLCASRSERVLGGEQYFGPGTRLTVT.

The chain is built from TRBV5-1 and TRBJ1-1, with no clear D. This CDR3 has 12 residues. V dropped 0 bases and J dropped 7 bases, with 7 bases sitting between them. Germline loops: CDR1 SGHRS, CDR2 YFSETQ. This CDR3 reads CASSLGGNEAFF. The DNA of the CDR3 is TGCGCCAGCAGCTTGGGCGGAAATGAAGCTTTCTTT.

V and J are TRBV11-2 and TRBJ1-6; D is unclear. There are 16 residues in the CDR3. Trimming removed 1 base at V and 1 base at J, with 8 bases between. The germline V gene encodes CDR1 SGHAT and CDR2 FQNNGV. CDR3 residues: CASSLGLRSYNSPLHF. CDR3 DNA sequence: TGTGCCAGCAGCTTAGGACTCCGTTCCTATAATTCACCCCTCCACTTT.

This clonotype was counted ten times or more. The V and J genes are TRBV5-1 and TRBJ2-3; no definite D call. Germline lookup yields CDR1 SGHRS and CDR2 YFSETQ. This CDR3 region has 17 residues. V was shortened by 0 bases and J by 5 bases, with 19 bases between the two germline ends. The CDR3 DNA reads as TGCGCCAGCAGCTTGGCCGGAAGGGTCCGGGCGTTAGATACGCAGTATTTT. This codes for CASSLAGRVRALDTQYF.

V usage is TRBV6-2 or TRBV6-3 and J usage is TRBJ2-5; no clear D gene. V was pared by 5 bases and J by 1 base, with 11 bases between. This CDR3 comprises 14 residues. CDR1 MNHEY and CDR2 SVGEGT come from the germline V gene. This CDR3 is CASSNVAIQETQYF. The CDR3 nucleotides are TGTGCCAGCAGTAATGTGGCTATCCAAGAGACCCAGTACTTC.